The entry that follows covers one TCR beta chain sequence. The antigen remains undetermined. This entry comes from a study of T-cell memory formation after mild COVID-19. In the study overall: In these data, TCR clusters were largely donor specific.

Study-level points and caveats: Memory from before infection featured some responding clones, which suggests cross-reactive memory joined. Mainly CM and EM harbored the contracting CD4+ clones; mainly EMRA harbored the CD8+ ones.

This CDR3 is 14 amino acids long. V shed 5 bases and J shed 5 bases, with 16 bases lying between them. Germline CDR1 and CDR2: MNHEY and SMNVEV (reference sequence). The TCR alpha and TCR beta cDNA libraries, bearing sample barcodes and UMIs, were generated by 5'RACE using constant-segment primers. MiXCR, run by TCRdb on the 5' RACE reads, gives a single entry per CDR3 protein. The table records over 300,000 distinct CDR3 sequences, 20% to 25% of them present only once. Sequencing was done on a sample of PBMCs or a T cell subset sorted from them (not recorded which). The gene calls are TRBV27 and TRBJ2-7, with a tentative D call TRBD2 (7 bases). This receptor was obtained from a young man who had mild COVID-19 (a few samples of this study predate the infection). Cell type and time point are not known. Written as DNA, the CDR3 is TGTGCCAGCAGTACAGGGACTATCGAGAACGAGCAGTACTTC. It codes for CASSTGTIENEQYF.